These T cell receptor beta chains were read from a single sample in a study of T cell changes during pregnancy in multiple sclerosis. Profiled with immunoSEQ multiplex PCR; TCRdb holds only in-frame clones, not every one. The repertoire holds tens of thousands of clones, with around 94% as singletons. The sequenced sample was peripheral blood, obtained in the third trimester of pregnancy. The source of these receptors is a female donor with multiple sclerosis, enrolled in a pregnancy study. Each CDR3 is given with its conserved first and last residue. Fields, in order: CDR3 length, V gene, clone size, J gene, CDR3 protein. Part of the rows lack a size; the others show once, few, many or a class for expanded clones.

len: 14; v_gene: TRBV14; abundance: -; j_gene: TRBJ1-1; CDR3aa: CASSLGGGWTEAFF
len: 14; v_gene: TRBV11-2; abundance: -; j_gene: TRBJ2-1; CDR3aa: CASSWDRGPHEQFF
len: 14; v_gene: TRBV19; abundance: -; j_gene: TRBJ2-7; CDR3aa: CASRTTGSGYEQYF
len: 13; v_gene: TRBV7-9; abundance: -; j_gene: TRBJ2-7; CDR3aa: CASSSYAGYEQYF
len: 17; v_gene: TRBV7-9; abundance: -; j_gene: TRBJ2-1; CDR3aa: CASSPPVRDSTYNEQFF
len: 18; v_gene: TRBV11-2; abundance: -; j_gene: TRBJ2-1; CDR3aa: CASSLRTSGSTQGGEQFF
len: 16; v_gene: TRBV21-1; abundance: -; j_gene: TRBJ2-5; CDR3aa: CASCVRPKNRGKTQYF
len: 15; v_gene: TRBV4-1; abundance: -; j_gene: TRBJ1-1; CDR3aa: CASSQVRRDYTEAFF
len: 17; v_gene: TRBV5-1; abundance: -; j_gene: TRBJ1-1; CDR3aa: CASTKRGQGAFMPEAFF
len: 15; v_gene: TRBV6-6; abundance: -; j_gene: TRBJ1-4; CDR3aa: CASTGRGVSNEKLFF
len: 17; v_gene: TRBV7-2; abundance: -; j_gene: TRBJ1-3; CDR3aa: CASSLGGRGSSGNTIYF
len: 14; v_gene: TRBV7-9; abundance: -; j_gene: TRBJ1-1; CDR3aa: CASSFSPENTEAFF
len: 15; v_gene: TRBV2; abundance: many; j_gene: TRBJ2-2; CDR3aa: CASSDSSGGNGELFF
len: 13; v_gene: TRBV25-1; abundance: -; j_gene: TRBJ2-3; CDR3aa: CASRPGGGDTQYF
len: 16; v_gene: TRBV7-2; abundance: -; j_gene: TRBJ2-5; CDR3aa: CASSLQRGGGQETQYF
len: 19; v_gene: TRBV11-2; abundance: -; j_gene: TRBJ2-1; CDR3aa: CASSDTGLAGGNTYNEQFF
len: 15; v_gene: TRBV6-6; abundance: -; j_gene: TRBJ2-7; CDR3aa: CASSRGTGVPYEQYF
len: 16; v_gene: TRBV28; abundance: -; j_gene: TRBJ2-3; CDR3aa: CASRSTSGSFTDTQYF
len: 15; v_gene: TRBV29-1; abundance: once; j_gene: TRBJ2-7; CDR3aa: CSVEDWAGNRYEQYF
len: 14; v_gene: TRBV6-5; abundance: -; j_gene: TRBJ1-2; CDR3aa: CASRGQPGGYGYTF
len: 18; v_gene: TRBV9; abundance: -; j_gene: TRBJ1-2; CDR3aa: CASSSGGLIDGANYGYTF
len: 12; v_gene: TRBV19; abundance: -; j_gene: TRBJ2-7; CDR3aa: CASGQGSYEQYF
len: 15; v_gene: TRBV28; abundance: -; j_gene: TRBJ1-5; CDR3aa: CASSFSQYSNQPQHF
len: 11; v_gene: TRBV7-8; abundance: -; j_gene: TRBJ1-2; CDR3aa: CASSLADSYTF
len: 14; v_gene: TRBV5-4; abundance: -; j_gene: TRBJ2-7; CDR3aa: CASSPGLVSYEQYF
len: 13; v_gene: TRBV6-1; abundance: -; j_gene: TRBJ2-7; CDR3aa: CASSDGLANEQYF
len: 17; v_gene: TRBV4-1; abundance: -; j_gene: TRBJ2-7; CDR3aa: CASSHFLTRGRIYEQYF
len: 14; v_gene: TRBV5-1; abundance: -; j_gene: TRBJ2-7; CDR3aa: CASSLGQGVYEQYF
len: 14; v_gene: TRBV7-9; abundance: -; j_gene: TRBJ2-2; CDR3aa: CASSLSSNTGELFF
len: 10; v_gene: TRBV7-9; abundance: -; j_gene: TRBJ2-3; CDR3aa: CATLLDTQYF
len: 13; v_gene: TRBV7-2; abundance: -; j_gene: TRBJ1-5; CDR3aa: CASTDRINQPQHF
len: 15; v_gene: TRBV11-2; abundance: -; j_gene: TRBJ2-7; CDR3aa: CASSLQQGITYEQYF
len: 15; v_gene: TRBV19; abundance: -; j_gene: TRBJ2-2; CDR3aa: CASGYLVSNTGELFF
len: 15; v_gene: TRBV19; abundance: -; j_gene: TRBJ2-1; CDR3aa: CASSIEKRDYNEQFF
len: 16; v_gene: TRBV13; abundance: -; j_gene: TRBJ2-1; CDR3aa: CASSLGRQGIWYEQFF
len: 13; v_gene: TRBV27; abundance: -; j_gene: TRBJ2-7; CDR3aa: CASSLAGAHEQYF
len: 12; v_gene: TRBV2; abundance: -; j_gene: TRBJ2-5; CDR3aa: CASSGLQETQYF
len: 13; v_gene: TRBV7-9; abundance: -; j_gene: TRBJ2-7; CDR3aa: CASSLDRVFEQYF
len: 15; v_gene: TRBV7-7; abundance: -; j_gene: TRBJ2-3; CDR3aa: CASSLTGGGTDTQYF
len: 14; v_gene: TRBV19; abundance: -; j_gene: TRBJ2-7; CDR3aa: CASSSGTGVNEQYF
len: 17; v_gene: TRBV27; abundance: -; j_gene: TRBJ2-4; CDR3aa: CASSLSGGGGSKNIQYF
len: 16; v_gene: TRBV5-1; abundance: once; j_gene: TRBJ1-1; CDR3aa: CASRGGQGRTRAEAFF
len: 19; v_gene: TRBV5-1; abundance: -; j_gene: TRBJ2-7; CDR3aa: CASSLWASGKSSNSYEQYF
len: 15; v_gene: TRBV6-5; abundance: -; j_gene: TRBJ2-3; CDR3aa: CASSYSVPGEDTQYF
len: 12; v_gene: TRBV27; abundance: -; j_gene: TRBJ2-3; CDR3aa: CASGRLADTQYF
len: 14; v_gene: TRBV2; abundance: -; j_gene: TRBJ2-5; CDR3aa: CAIRTGENQETQYF
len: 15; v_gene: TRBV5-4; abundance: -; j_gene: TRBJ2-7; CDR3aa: CASGSGLAGPYEQYF
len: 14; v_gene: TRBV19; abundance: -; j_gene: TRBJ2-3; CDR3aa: CASSAGGTSRVQYF
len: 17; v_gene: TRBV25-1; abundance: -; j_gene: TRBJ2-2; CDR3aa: CASPGRTGRRNTGELFF
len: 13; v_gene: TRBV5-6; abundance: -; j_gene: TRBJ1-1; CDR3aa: CASSLKGGVEAFF
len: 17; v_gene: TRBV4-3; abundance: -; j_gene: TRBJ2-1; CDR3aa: CASSQEGPPRGLHEQFF
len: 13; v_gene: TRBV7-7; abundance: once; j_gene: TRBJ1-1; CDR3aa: CASSRGMDTEAFF
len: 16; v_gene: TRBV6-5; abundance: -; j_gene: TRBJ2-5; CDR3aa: CASSYSLGRDQETQYF
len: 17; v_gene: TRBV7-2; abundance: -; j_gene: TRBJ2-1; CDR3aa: CASSLVGSGGGLNEQFF
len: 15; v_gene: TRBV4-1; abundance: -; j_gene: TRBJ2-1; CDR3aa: CASSQSESSYNEQFF
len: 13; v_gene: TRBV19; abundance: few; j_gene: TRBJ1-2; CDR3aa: CASSISQGYGYTF
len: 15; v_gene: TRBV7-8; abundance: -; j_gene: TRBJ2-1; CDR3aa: CASSSPGQGAHEQFF
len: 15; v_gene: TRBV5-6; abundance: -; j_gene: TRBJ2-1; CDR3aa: CASSLGGGSYNEQFF